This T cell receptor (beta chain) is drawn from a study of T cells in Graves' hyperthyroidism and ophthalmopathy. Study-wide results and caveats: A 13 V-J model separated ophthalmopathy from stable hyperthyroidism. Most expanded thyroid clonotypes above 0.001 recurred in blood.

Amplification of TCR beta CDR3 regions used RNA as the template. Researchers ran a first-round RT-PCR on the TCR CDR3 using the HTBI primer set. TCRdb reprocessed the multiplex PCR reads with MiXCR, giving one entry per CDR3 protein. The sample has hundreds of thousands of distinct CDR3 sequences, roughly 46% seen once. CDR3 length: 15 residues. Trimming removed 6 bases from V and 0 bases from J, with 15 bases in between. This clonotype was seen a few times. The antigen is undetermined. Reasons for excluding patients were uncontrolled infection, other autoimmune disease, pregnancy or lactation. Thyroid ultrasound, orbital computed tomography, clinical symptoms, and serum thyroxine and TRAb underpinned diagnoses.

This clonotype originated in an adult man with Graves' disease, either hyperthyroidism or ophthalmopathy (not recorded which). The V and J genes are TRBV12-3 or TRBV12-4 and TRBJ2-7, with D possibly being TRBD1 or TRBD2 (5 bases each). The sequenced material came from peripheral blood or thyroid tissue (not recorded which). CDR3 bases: TGTGCCAGCAGCCAGGACCGGGACGCCTCCTACGAGCAGTACTTC. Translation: CASSQDRDASYEQYF.